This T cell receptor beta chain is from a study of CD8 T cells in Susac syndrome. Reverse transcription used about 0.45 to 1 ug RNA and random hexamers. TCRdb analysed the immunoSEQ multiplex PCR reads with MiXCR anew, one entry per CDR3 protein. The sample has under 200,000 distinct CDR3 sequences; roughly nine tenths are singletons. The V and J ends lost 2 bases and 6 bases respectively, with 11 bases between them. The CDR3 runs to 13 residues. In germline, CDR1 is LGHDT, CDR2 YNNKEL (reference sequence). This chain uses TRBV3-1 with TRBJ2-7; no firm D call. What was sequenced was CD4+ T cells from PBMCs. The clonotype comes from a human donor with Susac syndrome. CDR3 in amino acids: CASSQRSEGEQYF. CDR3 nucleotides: TGTGCCAGCAGCCAAAGATCAGAAGGCGAGCAGTACTTC.